This is a list of T cell receptor beta chains from one sample in a study of neoadjuvant nivolumab and ipilimumab in lung cancer. Measured with immunoSEQ multiplex PCR; TCRdb has only the in-frame clones, and not every one. The sample gives a few thousand clones, approximately 89% of which show up once; roughly 2.2% is in the top ten. Sequenced material: tumor tissue, taken after neoadjuvant nivolumab, alone or with ipilimumab, at or shortly before surgery. The receptors here all came from an adult with non-small cell lung cancer. CDR3s include the opening cysteine and the closing phenylalanine or tryptophan. D genes are given only for firm matches. Rows give clone size only sometimes, using once, few, many, or a class for an expanded clone.

V gene: TRBV7-9
D gene: NA
clone size: NA
J gene: TRBJ2-1
CDR3 protein: CASSWSGTGQIEQFF
CDR3 DNA: TGTGCCAGCAGCTGGAGCGGGACAGGACAGATTGAGCAGTTCTTC

V gene: TRBV5-6
D gene: NA
clone size: once
J gene: TRBJ1-6
CDR3 protein: CASRLGHPKSPLHF
CDR3 DNA: TGTGCCAGCAGACTAGGACATCCCAAATCCCCCCTCCACTTT

V gene: TRBV5-4
D gene: TRBD2
clone size: NA
J gene: TRBJ2-2
CDR3 protein: CASSLASGGTGELFF
CDR3 DNA: TGTGCCAGCAGCTTGGCTAGCGGGGGGACCGGGGAGCTGTTTTTT

V gene: TRBV6-5
D gene: NA
clone size: NA
J gene: TRBJ2-7
CDR3 protein: CASSYRGHGRDEQYF
CDR3 DNA: TGTGCCAGCAGTTACAGGGGACACGGCAGAGACGAGCAGTACTTC

V gene: TRBV27
D gene: TRBD2
clone size: NA
J gene: TRBJ2-3
CDR3 protein: CASSFLAATDTQYF
CDR3 DNA: TGTGCCAGCAGTTTCCTAGCGGCCACAGATACGCAGTATTTT

V gene: TRBV10-2
D gene: NA
clone size: once
J gene: TRBJ1-1
CDR3 protein: CATKFRANTEAFF
CDR3 DNA: TGCGCCACTAAGTTTAGGGCGAACACTGAAGCTTTCTTT

V gene: TRBV2
D gene: TRBD2
clone size: NA
J gene: TRBJ2-7
CDR3 protein: CASSKGLAYEQYF
CDR3 DNA: TGTGCCAGCAGTAAGGGACTAGCGTACGAGCAGTACTTC

V gene: TRBV10-2
D gene: NA
clone size: NA
J gene: TRBJ1-2
CDR3 protein: CASSPVGGRYNDNYGYTF
CDR3 DNA: TGCGCCAGCAGCCCGGTGGGGGGACGGTATAACGATAACTATGGCTACACCTTC

V gene: TRBV7-2
D gene: TRBD2
clone size: NA
J gene: TRBJ2-1
CDR3 protein: CASSLVSGGPNNEQFF
CDR3 DNA: TGTGCCAGCAGCTTAGTCAGCGGGGGGCCAAACAATGAGCAGTTCTTC

V gene: TRBV5-1
D gene: NA
clone size: NA
J gene: TRBJ1-1
CDR3 protein: CASRVHTEAFF
CDR3 DNA: TGCGCCAGCAGGGTACACACTGAAGCTTTCTTT

V gene: TRBV10-3
D gene: NA
clone size: NA
J gene: TRBJ2-7
CDR3 protein: CAISESIIDEQYF
CDR3 DNA: TGTGCCATCAGTGAATCTATTATCGACGAGCAGTACTTC

V gene: TRBV7-2
D gene: NA
clone size: NA
J gene: TRBJ1-6
CDR3 protein: CASSLSWTGNSPLHF
CDR3 DNA: TGTGCCAGCAGCCTTTCTTGGACCGGGAATTCACCCCTCCACTTT

V gene: TRBV7-3
D gene: NA
clone size: NA
J gene: TRBJ2-7
CDR3 protein: CASSFGPGNEQYF
CDR3 DNA: TGTGCCAGCAGCTTCGGTCCCGGGAACGAGCAGTACTTC

V gene: TRBV29-1
D gene: TRBD1
clone size: NA
J gene: TRBJ1-1
CDR3 protein: CSVDRQGNTEAFF
CDR3 DNA: TGCAGCGTTGACCGACAGGGAAACACTGAAGCTTTCTTT

V gene: TRBV10-1
D gene: NA
clone size: NA
J gene: TRBJ2-2
CDR3 protein: CASSWGRTANTGELFF
CDR3 DNA: TGCGCCAGCAGCTGGGGGCGGACAGCGAACACCGGGGAGCTGTTTTTT

V gene: TRBV7-9
D gene: TRBD1
clone size: NA
J gene: TRBJ1-2
CDR3 protein: CASSRDSVLDGYTF
CDR3 DNA: TGTGCCAGCAGCCGGGACAGCGTCTTAGATGGCTACACCTTC

V gene: TRBV7-6
D gene: NA
clone size: once
J gene: TRBJ1-3
CDR3 protein: CASSLATPIAGNTIYF
CDR3 DNA: TGTGCCAGCAGCTTAGCTACGCCAATAGCTGGAAACACCATATATTTT

V gene: TRBV29-1
D gene: NA
clone size: NA
J gene: TRBJ2-7
CDR3 protein: CSVVGSSYEQYF
CDR3 DNA: TGCAGCGTTGTAGGGAGCTCCTACGAGCAGTACTTC

V gene: TRBV5-1
D gene: NA
clone size: NA
J gene: TRBJ1-2
CDR3 protein: CASSFSGAGAGNYGYTF
CDR3 DNA: TGCGCCAGCAGCTTCTCGGGAGCAGGGGCTGGGAACTATGGCTACACCTTC

V gene: TRBV9
D gene: NA
clone size: NA
J gene: TRBJ2-6
CDR3 protein: CASSTQGAGANVLTF
CDR3 DNA: TGTGCCAGCAGCACCCAGGGTGCTGGGGCCAACGTCCTGACTTTC

V gene: TRBV5-1
D gene: TRBD2
clone size: NA
J gene: TRBJ2-1
CDR3 protein: CASSLRLAGGLYNEQFF
CDR3 DNA: TGCGCCAGCAGCTTGCGGCTAGCGGGGGGGCTATACAATGAGCAGTTCTTC

V gene: TRBV7-8
D gene: NA
clone size: NA
J gene: TRBJ2-7
CDR3 protein: CASSLVGQGGYEQYF
CDR3 DNA: TGTGCCAGCAGCTTAGTGGGGCAGGGAGGCTACGAGCAGTACTTC

V gene: TRBV29-1
D gene: NA
clone size: NA
J gene: TRBJ1-1
CDR3 protein: CSVGFAGGTEAFF
CDR3 DNA: TGCAGCGTTGGGTTTGCGGGGGGCACTGAAGCTTTCTTT

V gene: TRBV5-1
D gene: TRBD2
clone size: NA
J gene: TRBJ2-7
CDR3 protein: CASSLDSSGASYEQYF
CDR3 DNA: TGCGCCAGCAGCTTGGACTCTAGCGGGGCTTCCTACGAGCAGTACTTC

V gene: TRBV15
D gene: NA
clone size: once
J gene: TRBJ2-7
CDR3 protein: CATSRGGRSGQYF
CDR3 DNA: TGTGCCACCAGCAGAGGGGGCCGCTCTGGGCAGTACTTC

V gene: TRBV10-1
D gene: NA
clone size: NA
J gene: TRBJ1-1
CDR3 protein: CASRETVDTEAFF
CDR3 DNA: TGCGCCAGCAGGGAGACAGTGGACACTGAAGCTTTCTTT

V gene: TRBV18
D gene: TRBD1
clone size: NA
J gene: TRBJ1-3
CDR3 protein: CASSHGQGTLGNTIYF
CDR3 DNA: TGTGCCAGCTCACACGGACAGGGGACGCTAGGAAACACCATATATTTT

V gene: TRBV10-1
D gene: TRBD2
clone size: NA
J gene: TRBJ2-1
CDR3 protein: CASSESLGGYEQFF
CDR3 DNA: TGCGCCAGCAGTGAGAGTTTGGGGGGGTATGAGCAGTTCTTC

V gene: TRBV5-1
D gene: TRBD1
clone size: NA
J gene: TRBJ1-6
CDR3 protein: CASSSNRGGYSSPLHF
CDR3 DNA: TGCGCCAGCAGTTCTAACAGGGGCGGATATTCTTCACCCCTCCACTTT

V gene: TRBV19
D gene: NA
clone size: NA
J gene: TRBJ2-5
CDR3 protein: CASSMGTALGGETQYF
CDR3 DNA: TGTGCCAGTAGTATGGGGACAGCCCTCGGGGGAGAGACCCAGTACTTC

V gene: TRBV7-3
D gene: NA
clone size: NA
J gene: TRBJ2-3
CDR3 protein: CASSLVGGLTDTQYF
CDR3 DNA: TGTGCCAGCAGCTTAGTGGGGGGTTTGACAGATACGCAGTATTTT

V gene: TRBV10-3
D gene: TRBD1
clone size: NA
J gene: TRBJ2-2
CDR3 protein: CAISEWDRQGAGELFF
CDR3 DNA: TGTGCCATCAGTGAGTGGGACCGGCAGGGGGCCGGGGAGCTGTTTTTT

V gene: TRBV14
D gene: NA
clone size: NA
J gene: TRBJ1-5
CDR3 protein: CASSQARGYDNQPQHF
CDR3 DNA: TGTGCCAGCAGCCAAGCGAGGGGTTACGACAATCAGCCCCAGCATTTT

V gene: TRBV30
D gene: NA
clone size: NA
J gene: TRBJ2-1
CDR3 protein: CACQAPHEVRNNEQFF
CDR3 DNA: TGTGCCTGCCAAGCGCCCCATGAGGTGAGGAACAATGAGCAGTTCTTC

V gene: TRBV2
D gene: NA
clone size: NA
J gene: TRBJ1-5
CDR3 protein: CASSWLYSNQPQHF
CDR3 DNA: TGTGCCAGCAGCTGGCTTTATAGCAATCAGCCCCAGCATTTT

V gene: TRBV12-5
D gene: NA
clone size: NA
J gene: TRBJ2-6
CDR3 protein: CASGLAGSSSGANVLTF
CDR3 DNA: TGTGCTAGTGGTTTGGCAGGCTCAAGCTCTGGGGCCAACGTCCTGACTTTC